This T cell receptor (beta chain) is from a study of T cell changes during pregnancy in multiple sclerosis. CDR3 length: 13 amino acids. Trimming took 3 bases from V and 4 from J; bases not matched to a gene: 3. Per the germline V gene, CDR1 is MGHRA and CDR2 is YSYEKL. Sequencing used immunoSEQ multiplex PCR; TCRdb keeps in-frame clones, though not all of them. The data show some 37,000 clones, more than 90% seen once. Specimen: CD8+ T cells from peripheral blood mononuclear cells, collected after pregnancy. V is TRBV4-1 and J is TRBJ2-7; 7 positions agree with TRBD1. This TCR derives from a female donor with multiple sclerosis, enrolled in a pregnancy study. The CDR3 DNA reads TGCGCCAGCAGCCACGGGACAGCTTACGAGCAGTACTTC. Translated: CASSHGTAYEQYF.